This T cell receptor (beta chain) originates from a study of blood T cell repertoires in COVID-19. Study in general: PBMCs, B-cell-depleted T cells, or T cells were the source of the cDNA or gDNA that made up the material.

The CDR3 contains 18 residues. Trimming cost V 3 bases and J 0 bases, with 21 bases left between them. The germline V gene has CDR1 SGDLS and CDR2 YYNGEE. Participants spanned ages roughly 18 to 90 years and resided in roughly 22 US areas. Original processing methods: Amplification from reference gene primers served as the basis for estimated nucleated cell counts. Clones were sequenced by immunoSEQ multiplex PCR, and TCRdb holds only the in-frame ones, with some missing. D and trimming were read from the DNA, whereas the V and J calls and clone size are those reported in that table. The sample contains about 310,000 clones, 80% to 90% of which appear only once.

V gene TRBV9 combines with J gene TRBJ1-2; no clear D. Sequencing was done on a sample of PBMCs or T cells enriched from blood (not recorded which). The clonotype was recovered from a man aged 25-45 years who had recovered from COVID-19. As DNA, the CDR3 is TGTGCCAGCAGCGCACCCCGTGAGGGCCACTCCACTAACTATGGCTACACCTTC. Protein sequence: CASSAPREGHSTNYGYTF.